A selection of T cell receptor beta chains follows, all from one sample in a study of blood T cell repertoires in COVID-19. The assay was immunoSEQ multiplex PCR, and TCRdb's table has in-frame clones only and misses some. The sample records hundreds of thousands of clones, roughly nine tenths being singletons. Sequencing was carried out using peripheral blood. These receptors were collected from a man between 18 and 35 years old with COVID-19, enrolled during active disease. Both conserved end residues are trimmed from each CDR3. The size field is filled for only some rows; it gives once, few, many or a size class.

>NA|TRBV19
ASSISATYEQY
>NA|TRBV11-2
ASRYPGTGEETQY
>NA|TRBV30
AAPAPSGAADTQY
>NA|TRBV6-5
ASSSTGNSNQPQH
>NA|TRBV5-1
ASSLDRATDTQY
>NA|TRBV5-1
ASSLGTGGRNTEAF
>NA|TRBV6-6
ATTRGGTDTQY
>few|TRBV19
ASSIPAGPQY
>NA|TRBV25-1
ASSYLGTSGRGAGELF
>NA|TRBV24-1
ATSDSGQGSYEQY
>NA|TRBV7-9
ASSQTSGGATGELF
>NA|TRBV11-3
ASSLGGLIQETQY
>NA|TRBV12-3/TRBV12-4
ASRGTEDGYT
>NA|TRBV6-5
ASSWDRRTNEQF
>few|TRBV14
ASRMGVKDEKLF
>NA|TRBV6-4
ASRVLAGPYEQY
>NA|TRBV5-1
ASSFGTGDVYEQY
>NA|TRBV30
AWTGIAGVSYNEQF
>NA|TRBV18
ASSPAGGGNIQY
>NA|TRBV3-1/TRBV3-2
ASSQEFSTSSGNTIY
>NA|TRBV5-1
ASRHSTTGQDTDTQY
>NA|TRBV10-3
ANRGGGSDEQY
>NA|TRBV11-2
ASSPTGKVGYT
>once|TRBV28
ASSYPSNNYGYT
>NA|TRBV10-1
ASSRDRSYEQY
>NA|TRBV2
ASRERTGAGNTIY
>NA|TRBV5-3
ARSSRSGTSGTRTGELF
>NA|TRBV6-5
ASSRQSGTEYGYT
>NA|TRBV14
ASSPSGGPYGYT
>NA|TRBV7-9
ASSLMSGYGYT
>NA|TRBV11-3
ASSFGLAGGEETQY
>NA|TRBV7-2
ASSLVPLAGAGELF
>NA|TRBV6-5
ASSYSGAESF
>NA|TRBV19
ATRDFSSTDTQY
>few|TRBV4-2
ASSPTGTSGGYEQY